Shown below are 5 T cell receptor beta chains from a single sample sequenced in a study of identical twins. A single record per CDR3 protein comes from TCRdb applying MiXCR to the 5' RACE reads. The sample has about 190,000 distinct CDR3 sequences, approximately 16% seen once. This same sample was also part of a study on T cells expressing NK-cell markers.

Material for sequencing was CD8+ T cells sorted from blood. Receptor source: a woman in her late teens or twenties in good health.

This clonotype was seen many times. This chain's CDR3 is CASSTGSWGYTF. In DNA, the CDR3 is TGTGCCAGCTCAACAGGGTCTTGGGGCTACACCTTC. The chain carries TRBV18 and TRBJ1-2; tentatively, D is TRBD1 (6 bases). CDR3 length: 12 residues. V gave up 5 bases and J gave up 8 bases, with 12 bases separating them. From germline, CDR1 is KGHSH and CDR2 LQKENI.

In this sample, this clonotype turned up a few times. The chain recombines TRBV20-1 with TRBJ2-1, with D perhaps matching TRBD2 (6 bases). The V and J ends lost 5 bases and 4 bases respectively, with 21 bases between them. The CDR3 covers 16 residues. Germline values: CDR1 DFQATT, CDR2 SNEGSKA (reference sequence). The CDR3 nucleotides are TGCAGTGCTCCGCGGGCGGGGCTCCCGGAGTACAATGAGCAGTTCTTC. This sequence encodes CSAPRAGLPEYNEQFF.

This clonotype was observed a handful of times. This sequence joins TRBV2 and TRBJ1-2; D remains unclear. The CDR3 runs 15 residues. CDR1 and CDR2 (germline): SNHLY, FYNNEI. Trimming removed 2 bases from V and 0 bases from J, with 10 bases in between. The CDR3: CASSEHPASNYGYTF. In nucleotides, the CDR3 is TGTGCCAGCAGTGAACACCCAGCTTCTAACTATGGCTACACCTTC. The variable domain in full, completed from reference TRBV2 and TRBJ1-2, reads EPEVTQTPSHQVTQMGQEVILRCVPISNHLYFYWYRQILGQKVEFLVSFYNNEISEKSEIFDDQFSVERPDGSNFTLKIRSTKLEDSAMYFCASSEHPASNYGYTFGSGTRLTVV.

The CDR3 sequence: CASSRTSGIPSYEQYF. The CDR3 region has the DNA TGTGCCAGCAGTCGGACTAGCGGGATCCCGTCCTACGAGCAGTACTTC. This chain uses TRBV6-1 with TRBJ2-7, with 12 bases matching TRBD2. Germline V gene lookup returns CDR1 MNHNS and CDR2 SASEGT. CDR3 length equals 16 residues. After removal of 5 bases from V and 1 base from J, the junction contained 6 bases not matched to a gene.

The rearrangement links TRBV4-3 to TRBJ2-1; 10 bases align to TRBD2. The CDR3 totals 18 residues. Germline lookup yields CDR1 LGHNA and CDR2 YSLEER. After removal of 1 base from V and 9 bases from J, the junction contained 15 bases not matched to a gene. CDR3 in DNA: TGCGCCAGCAGCCAAGTACTAAGCGGGAGGGTCTTCCATAGTGAGCAGTTCTTC. Its translation: CASSQVLSGRVFHSEQFF.